This TCR beta chain was profiled in a study of beta chain features in type 1 diabetes. This CDR3 spans 15 amino acids. Germline loops: CDR1 SGHVS, CDR2 FQNEAQ. V lost 5 bases and J 2 bases, leaving 15 bases between the germline ends. This clone was observed a few times. Its antigen remains unknown. Regarding the study as a whole: Type 1 diabetes patients showed a moderate but significant shortening of TCRB CDR3s in all four CD4+ subsets.

Expressed TCRB transcripts were sequenced after all isolated RNA was converted to cDNA. Assay used: immunoSEQ multiplex PCR; TCRdb lists only in-frame clones, some missing. The profile shows 600,000 or so clones, roughly 12% of them singletons. The chain uses TRBV7-8 and TRBJ1-2; D unresolved. The TCR sequence derives from a man aged 25-45 years with type 1 diabetes. Sequencing used naive CD4+ T cells from blood. The CDR3 sequence is CASSPQTDTNYGYTF. In DNA form, the CDR3 reads TGTGCCAGCAGCCCCCAAACCGACACAAACTATGGCTACACCTTC. Full variable domain (outside the CDR3, taken from reference TRBV7-8 and TRBJ1-2): GAGVSQSPRYKVAKRGQDVALRCDPISGHVSLFWYQQALGQGPEFLTYFQNEAQLDKSGLPSDRFFAERPEGSVSTLKIQRTQQEDSAVYLCASSPQTDTNYGYTFGSGTRLTVV.